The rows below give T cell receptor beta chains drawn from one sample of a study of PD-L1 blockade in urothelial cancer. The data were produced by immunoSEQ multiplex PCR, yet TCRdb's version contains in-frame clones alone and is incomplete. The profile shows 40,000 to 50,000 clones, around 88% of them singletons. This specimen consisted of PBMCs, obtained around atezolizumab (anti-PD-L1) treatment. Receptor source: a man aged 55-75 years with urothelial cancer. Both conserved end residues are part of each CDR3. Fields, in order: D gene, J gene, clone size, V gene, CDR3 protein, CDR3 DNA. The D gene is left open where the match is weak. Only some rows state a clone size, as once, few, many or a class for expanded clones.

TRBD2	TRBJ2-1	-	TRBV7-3	CASSSSGGVNEQFF	TGTGCCAGCAGCTCTAGCGGGGGGGTGAATGAGCAGTTCTTC
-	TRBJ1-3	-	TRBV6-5	CASSPGLFGNTIYF	TGTGCCAGCAGTCCCGGACTTTTTGGAAACACCATATATTTT
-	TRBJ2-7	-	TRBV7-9	CASSLPLQGSYEQYF	TGTGCCAGCAGCTTACCCCTACAGGGATCCTACGAGCAGTACTTC
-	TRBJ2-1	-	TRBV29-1	CSVEVGLLGNEQFF	TGCAGCGTTGAGGTGGGCCTGCTGGGCAATGAGCAGTTCTTC
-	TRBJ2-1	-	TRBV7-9	CASSFSISYNEQFF	TGTGCCAGCAGCTTTTCCATTTCCTACAATGAGCAGTTCTTC
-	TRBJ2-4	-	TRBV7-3	CASSLTGIGDKNIQYF	TGTGCCAGCAGCTTAACGGGGATAGGGGACAAAAACATTCAGTACTTC
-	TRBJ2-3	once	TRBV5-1	CASSRQGSTDTQYF	TGCGCCAGCAGCCGGCAGGGTAGCACAGATACGCAGTATTTT
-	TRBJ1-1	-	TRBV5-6	CASRTGYNTEAFF	TGTGCCAGCAGAACAGGCTATAACACTGAAGCTTTCTTT
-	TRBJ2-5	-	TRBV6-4	CASNQTLREETQYF	TGTGCCAGCAACCAGACACTGCGGGAAGAGACCCAGTACTTC
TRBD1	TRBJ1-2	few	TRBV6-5	CASRTVEGAYYGYTF	TGTGCCAGCAGGACTGTCGAGGGGGCGTACTATGGCTACACCTTC
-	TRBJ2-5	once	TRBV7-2	CASSLPLAGRETQYF	TGTGCCAGCAGCTTACCATTGGCGGGTAGAGAGACCCAGTACTTC
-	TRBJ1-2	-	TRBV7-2	CASAGRGGVDGYTF	TGTGCCAGCGCCGGGAGGGGGGGGGTCGATGGCTACACCTTC
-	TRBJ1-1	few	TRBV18	CASSPLTVRMNTEAFF	TGTGCCAGCTCACCACTGACAGTTCGAATGAACACTGAAGCTTTCTTT
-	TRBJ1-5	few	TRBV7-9	CASSLDGGSNQPQHF	TGTGCCAGCAGCTTAGACGGCGGGAGCAATCAGCCCCAGCATTTT
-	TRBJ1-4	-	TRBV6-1	CASSEMGTNEKLFF	TGTGCCAGCAGTGAAATGGGCACTAATGAAAAACTGTTTTTT
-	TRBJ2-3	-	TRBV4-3	CASSQVSGGADTQYF	TGCGCCAGCAGCCAAGTATCCGGAGGGGCAGATACGCAGTATTTT
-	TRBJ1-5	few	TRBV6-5	CASSNKNQPQHF	TGTGCCAGCAGTAACAAAAATCAGCCCCAGCATTTT
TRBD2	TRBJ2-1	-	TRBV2	CASSQISGGAGEQFF	TGTGCCAGCAGTCAAATTAGCGGGGGGGCGGGTGAGCAGTTCTTC
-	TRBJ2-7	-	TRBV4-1	CASSQAVSGGRYEQYF	TGCGCCAGCAGCCAAGCTGTCAGCGGAGGGCGCTACGAGCAGTACTTC
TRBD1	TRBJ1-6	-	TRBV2	CASSLSGTGDSPLHF	TGTGCCAGCAGTCTTTCCGGGACAGGGGATTCACCCCTCCACTTT
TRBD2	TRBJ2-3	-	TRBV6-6	CASMGGGRRDTQYF	TGTGCCAGCATGGGCGGGGGGCGCAGGGATACGCAGTATTTT
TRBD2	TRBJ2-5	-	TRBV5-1	CASSPPGGGETQYF	TGCGCCAGCAGCCCCCCGGGGGGGGGAGAGACCCAGTACTTC
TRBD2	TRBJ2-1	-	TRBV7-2	CASILGDRGGAQEQFF	TGTGCCAGCATCCTAGGGGATCGCGGGGGGGCTCAGGAGCAGTTCTTC
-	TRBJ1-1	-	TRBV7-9	CASSSTENTEAFF	TGTGCCAGCAGCTCGACAGAGAACACTGAAGCTTTCTTT
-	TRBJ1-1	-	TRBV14	CASSQVAAARAFF	TGTGCCAGCAGCCAAGTGGCGGCAGCGAGAGCTTTCTTT
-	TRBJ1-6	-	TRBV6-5	CASSYGRANSPLHF	TGTGCCAGCAGTTACGGCAGGGCAAATTCACCCCTCCACTTT
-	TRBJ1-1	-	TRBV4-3	CASSQMVGSTEAFF	TGCGCCAGCAGCCAGATGGTTGGGAGCACTGAAGCTTTCTTT
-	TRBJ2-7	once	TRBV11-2	CASTQGPPYEQYF	TGTGCCAGCACCCAGGGTCCCCCCTACGAGCAGTACTTC
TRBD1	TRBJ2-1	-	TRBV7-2	CASSRRTGGRDEQFF	TGTGCCAGCAGCCGCCGGACAGGGGGAAGGGATGAGCAGTTCTTC
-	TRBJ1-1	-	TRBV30	CAWAVVQATEAFF	TGTGCCTGGGCTGTCGTTCAGGCTACTGAAGCTTTCTTT
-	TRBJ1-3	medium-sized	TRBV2	CASSAQFSGNTIYF	TGTGCCAGCAGTGCACAGTTCTCTGGAAACACCATATATTTT
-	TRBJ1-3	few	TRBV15	CATSRQGGNTIYF	TGTGCCACCAGCAGACAGGGGGGAAACACCATATATTTT
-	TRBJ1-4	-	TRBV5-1	CASSSGQHNEKLFF	TGCGCCAGCAGCTCAGGACAGCACAATGAAAAACTGTTTTTT
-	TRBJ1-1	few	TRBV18	CASSPQTGHTEAFF	TGTGCCAGCTCACCACAAACAGGTCACACTGAAGCTTTCTTT
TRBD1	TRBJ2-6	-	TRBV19	CASSSDRVTGANVLTF	TGTGCCAGTAGTTCCGACAGGGTGACTGGGGCCAACGTCCTGACTTTC
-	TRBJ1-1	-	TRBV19	CASSRQGYTEAFF	TGTGCCAGTAGTAGGCAGGGATACACTGAAGCTTTCTTT